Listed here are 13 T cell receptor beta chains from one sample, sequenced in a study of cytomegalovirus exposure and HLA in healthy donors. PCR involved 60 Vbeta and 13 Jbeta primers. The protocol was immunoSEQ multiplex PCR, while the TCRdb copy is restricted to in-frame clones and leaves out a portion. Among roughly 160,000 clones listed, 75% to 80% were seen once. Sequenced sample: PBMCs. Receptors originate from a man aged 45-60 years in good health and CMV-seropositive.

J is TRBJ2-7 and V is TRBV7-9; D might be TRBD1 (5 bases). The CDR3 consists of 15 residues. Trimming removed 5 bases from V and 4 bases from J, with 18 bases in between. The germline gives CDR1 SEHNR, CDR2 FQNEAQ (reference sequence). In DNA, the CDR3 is TGTGCCAGCAGCGGTATGAGGCAGGGCAGGTACGAGCAGTACTTC. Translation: CASSGMRQGRYEQYF.

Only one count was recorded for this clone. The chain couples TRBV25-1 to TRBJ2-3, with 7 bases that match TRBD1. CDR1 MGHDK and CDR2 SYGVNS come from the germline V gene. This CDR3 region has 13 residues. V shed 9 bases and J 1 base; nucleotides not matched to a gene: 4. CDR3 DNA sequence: TGTGCCAGTGGGACAGCTCGCACAGATACGCAGTATTTT. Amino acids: CASGTARTDTQYF. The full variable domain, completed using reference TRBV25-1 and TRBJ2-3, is EADIYQTPRYLVIGTGKKITLECSQTMGHDKMYWYQQDPGMELHLIHYSYGVNSTEKGDLSSESTVSRIRTEHFPLTLESARPSHTSQYLCASGTARTDTQYFGPGTRLTVL.

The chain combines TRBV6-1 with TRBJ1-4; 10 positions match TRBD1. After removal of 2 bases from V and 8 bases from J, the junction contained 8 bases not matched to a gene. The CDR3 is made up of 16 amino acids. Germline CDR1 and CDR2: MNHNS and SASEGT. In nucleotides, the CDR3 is TGTGCCAGCAGTGAACTCTTAGGACAGGGGGGGGAAAAACTGTTTTTT. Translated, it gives CASSELLGQGGEKLFF.

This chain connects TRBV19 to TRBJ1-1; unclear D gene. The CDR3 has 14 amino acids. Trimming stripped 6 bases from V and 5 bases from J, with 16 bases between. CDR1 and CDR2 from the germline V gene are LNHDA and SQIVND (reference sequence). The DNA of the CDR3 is TGTGCCAGTAGACACCGGGAAAAAGGTACTGAAGCTTTCTTT. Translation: CASRHREKGTEAFF.

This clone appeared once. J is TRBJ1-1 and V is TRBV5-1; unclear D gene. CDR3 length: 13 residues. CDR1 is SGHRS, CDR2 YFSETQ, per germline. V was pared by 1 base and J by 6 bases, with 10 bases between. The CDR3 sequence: CASSLFESAEAFF. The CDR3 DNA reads TGCGCCAGCAGCTTGTTCGAGTCTGCTGAAGCTTTCTTT.

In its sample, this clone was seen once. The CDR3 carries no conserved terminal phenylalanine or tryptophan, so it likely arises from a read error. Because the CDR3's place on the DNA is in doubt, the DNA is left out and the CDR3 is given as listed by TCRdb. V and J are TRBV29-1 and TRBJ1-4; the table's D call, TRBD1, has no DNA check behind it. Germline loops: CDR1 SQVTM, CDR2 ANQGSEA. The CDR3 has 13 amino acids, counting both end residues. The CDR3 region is CSVESGTGTGLLT.

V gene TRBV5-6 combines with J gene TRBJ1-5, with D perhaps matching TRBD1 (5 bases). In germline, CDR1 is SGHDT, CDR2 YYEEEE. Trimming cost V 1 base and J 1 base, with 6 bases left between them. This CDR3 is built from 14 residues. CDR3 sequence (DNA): TGTGCCAGCAGCTTGCGGGGGAGCAATCAGCCCCAGCATTTT. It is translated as CASSLRGSNQPQHF.

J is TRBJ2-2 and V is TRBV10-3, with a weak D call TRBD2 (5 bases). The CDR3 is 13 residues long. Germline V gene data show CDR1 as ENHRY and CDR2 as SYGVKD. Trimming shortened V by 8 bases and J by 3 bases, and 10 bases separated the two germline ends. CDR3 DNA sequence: TGTGCCATCGGGAAGGGAGACACCGGGGAGCTGTTTTTT. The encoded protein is CAIGKGDTGELFF.

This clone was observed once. CDR3 sequence reads: CASSLGTGNQPQHF. In DNA, the CDR3 is TGTGCCAGCAGCTTAGGGACAGGGAATCAGCCCCAGCATTTT. This chain uses TRBV7-2 with TRBJ1-5; 8 bases agree with TRBD1. The CDR3 length is 14 residues. The junction had 0 bases not matched to a gene; V was cut back by 1 base and J by 4 bases. Looked up from germline, CDR1 is SGHTA and CDR2 is FQGNSA.

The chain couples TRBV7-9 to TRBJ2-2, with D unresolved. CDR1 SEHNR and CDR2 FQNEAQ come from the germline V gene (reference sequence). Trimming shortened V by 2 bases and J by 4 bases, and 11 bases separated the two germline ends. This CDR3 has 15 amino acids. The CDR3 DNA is TGTGCCAGCAGCTTAAGAACAGAGAGCACCGGGGAGCTGTTTTTT. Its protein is CASSLRTESTGELFF.

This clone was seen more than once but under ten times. The CDR3 sequence is CASSLPDRSTDTQYF. The CDR3 DNA reads as TGTGCCAGCAGCTTACCGGACAGGTCAACAGATACGCAGTATTTT. The chain uses TRBV7-9 and TRBJ2-3; 7 bases agree with TRBD1. This CDR3 is 15 amino acids long. The germline gives CDR1 SEHNR, CDR2 FQNEAQ (reference sequence). The ends lost 2 bases at V and 3 bases at J; junction bases unmatched: 5. Supplemented by reference TRBV7-9 and TRBJ2-3, the full variable domain reads DTGVSQNPRHKITKRGQNVTFRCDPISEHNRLYWYRQTLGQGPEFLTYFQNEAQLEKSRLLSDRFSAERPKGSFSTLEIQRTEQGDSAMYLCASSLPDRSTDTQYFGPGTRLTVL.

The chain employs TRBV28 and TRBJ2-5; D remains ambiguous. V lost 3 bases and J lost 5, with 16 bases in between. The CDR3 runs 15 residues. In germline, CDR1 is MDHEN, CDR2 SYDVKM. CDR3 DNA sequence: TGTGCCAGCAGTTTCTCCAGGTCCTCTGGGGAGACCCAGTACTTC. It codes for CASSFSRSSGETQYF.

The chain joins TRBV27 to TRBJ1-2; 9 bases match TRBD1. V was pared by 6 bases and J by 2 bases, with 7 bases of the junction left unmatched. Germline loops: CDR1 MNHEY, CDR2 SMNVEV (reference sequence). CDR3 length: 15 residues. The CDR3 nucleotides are TGTGCCAGCAGGTATTGGGACAGGGACAACTATGGCTACACCTTC. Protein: CASRYWDRDNYGYTF.